Listed below are T cell receptor beta chains from one sample, sequenced in a study of cytomegalovirus exposure and HLA in healthy donors. The repertoire was sequenced with immunoSEQ multiplex PCR; TCRdb's copy has only in-frame clones and lacks some. The sample consists of 130,000 or so clones, 6.5% to 9.5% of them appearing once. Sequencing was carried out using PBMCs. These receptors were obtained from a man aged 35-49 years in good health and CMV-seronegative. The CDR3 runs from the conserved cysteine through the conserved F or W. Fields, in order: clone size, V gene, J gene, D gene, CDR3 protein, CDR3 DNA. A D gene is named only where the DNA matches it firmly. Clone size is not always given. Where it is, it says once, few, many or a class for expanded clones.

size: few
V: TRBV6-5
J: TRBJ2-2
D: TRBD1
CDR3: CASSAPGQATGELFF
DNA: TGTGCCAGCAGCGCGCCGGGACAGGCCACCGGGGAGCTGTTTTTT

size: many
V: TRBV7-9
J: TRBJ2-7
D: NA
CDR3: CASSFSAWEQYF
DNA: TGTGCCAGCAGCTTCAGCGCATGGGAGCAGTACTTC

size: few
V: TRBV5-1
J: TRBJ2-3
D: TRBD2
CDR3: CASASGVTDTQYF
DNA: TGCGCCAGCGCCAGCGGGGTCACAGATACGCAGTATTTT

size: NA
V: TRBV7-2
J: TRBJ1-5
D: NA
CDR3: CASSLVSGDQPQHF
DNA: TGTGCCAGCAGCTTAGTTTCGGGGGATCAGCCCCAGCATTTT

size: NA
V: TRBV19
J: TRBJ2-1
D: NA
CDR3: CASSIRARRDEQFF
DNA: TGTGCCAGTAGTATTAGGGCTCGGCGGGACGAGCAGTTCTTC

size: NA
V: TRBV10-3
J: TRBJ1-2
D: NA
CDR3: CAITQGWGYTF
DNA: TGTGCCATCACCCAGGGGTGGGGCTACACCTTC

size: few
V: TRBV29-1
J: TRBJ2-5
D: NA
CDR3: CSAAAGLQETQYF
DNA: TGCAGCGCCGCGGCGGGCCTCCAAGAGACCCAGTACTTC

size: few
V: TRBV5-6
J: TRBJ2-1
D: NA
CDR3: CASILQGMGGYNEQFF
DNA: TGTGCCAGCATCCTACAGGGGATGGGGGGATACAATGAGCAGTTCTTC

size: NA
V: TRBV6-1
J: TRBJ2-3
D: TRBD2
CDR3: CASSEVRGLAVSTQYF
DNA: TGTGCCAGCAGTGAAGTCAGGGGACTAGCTGTGAGTACGCAGTATTTT

size: NA
V: TRBV5-1
J: TRBJ2-6
D: NA
CDR3: CASSLRESGANVLTF
DNA: TGCGCCAGCAGCTTGAGGGAGTCTGGGGCCAACGTCCTGACTTTC

size: few
V: TRBV4-2
J: TRBJ2-1
D: NA
CDR3: CASSQDLGGHNEQFF
DNA: TGTGCCAGCAGCCAAGATTTGGGGGGGCACAATGAGCAGTTCTTC

size: NA
V: TRBV15
J: TRBJ1-3
D: TRBD1
CDR3: CATSRDRDGNTIYF
DNA: TGTGCCACCAGCAGGGACAGGGATGGAAACACCATATATTTT

size: NA
V: TRBV7-2
J: TRBJ2-3
D: NA
CDR3: CASSLAASTDTQYF
DNA: TGTGCCAGCAGCTTAGCCGCGAGCACAGATACGCAGTATTTT

size: NA
V: TRBV21-1
J: TRBJ1-2
D: NA
CDR3: CASDRGAGYTF
DNA: TGTGCCAGTGACAGGGGGGCTGGCTACACCTTC

size: few
V: TRBV28
J: TRBJ2-7
D: NA
CDR3: CASSIGGSYEQYF
DNA: TGTGCCAGCAGTATAGGCGGCTCCTACGAGCAGTACTTC

size: few
V: TRBV2
J: TRBJ1-2
D: NA
CDR3: CASSEGRDSYGYTF
DNA: TGTGCCAGCAGTGAGGGCAGGGACTCCTATGGCTACACCTTC

size: few
V: TRBV29-1
J: TRBJ1-3
D: NA
CDR3: CSVVAIGASGNTIYF
DNA: TGCAGCGTAGTCGCAATTGGGGCCTCTGGAAACACCATATATTTT

size: few
V: TRBV6-1
J: TRBJ1-6
D: NA
CDR3: CASSESGGNSPLPF
DNA: TGTGCCAGCAGTGAAAGCGGGGGTAATTCACCCCTCCCCTTT

size: few
V: TRBV7-9
J: TRBJ2-1
D: NA
CDR3: CASSSAPRAHNEQFF
DNA: TGTGCCAGCAGCTCGGCCCCGAGGGCCCACAATGAGCAGTTCTTC

size: NA
V: TRBV19
J: TRBJ1-5
D: TRBD1
CDR3: CASTDRMGNQPQHF
DNA: TGTGCCAGTACGGACAGGATGGGGAATCAGCCCCAGCATTTT

size: few
V: TRBV6-4
J: TRBJ2-3
D: NA
CDR3: CASSDGGSTDTQYF
DNA: TGTGCCAGCAGTGACGGGGGGTCCACAGATACGCAGTATTTT

size: NA
V: TRBV14
J: TRBJ2-7
D: NA
CDR3: CASSRTRSHEQYF
DNA: TGTGCCAGCAGCCGTACTAGATCCCACGAGCAGTACTTC